This TCR beta chain was identified in a study of shared clonotypes between healthy human individuals. Repertoires were generated with immunoSEQ multiplex PCR, while TCRdb's copy carries only in-frame clones and drops some. The data contain 2 million to 2.5 million clones, almost 96% of them seen just once; the ten biggest clones take up roughly 0.13%. The sample taken for sequencing was naive CD4+ T cells sorted from blood. Subset indicated: CD45RA+ positively selected. This sequence originates from a young man in good health.

In DNA form, the CDR3 reads TGTGCCAGCAGTTTACTCCCGTCATTCTACGAGCAGTACTTC. Its protein product is CASSLLPSFYEQYF. The V and J genes are TRBV6-5 and TRBJ2-7, with D unclear. Germline V gives CDR1 MNHEY, CDR2 SVGAGI. CDR3 size: 14 residues. Trimming removed 4 bases from V and 3 bases from J, with 13 bases in between.